This T cell receptor (beta chain) is drawn from a study of T-cell reconstitution after alpha-beta-depleted transplantation in children. The TCRbeta library incorporated unique molecular identifiers. TCRdb processed the PCR reads anew with MiXCR; each CDR3 protein has one entry. The sample records about 110,000 distinct CDR3 sequences, 9% to 12% being singletons. Unmatched junction bases numbered 8, after V lost 1 base and J lost 2 bases. Germline V gene sequence: CDR1 SGHAT, CDR2 FQNNGV. This CDR3 spans 18 amino acids. This clonotype was found a few times. The target antigen is unknown. The study's findings and limits: Alpha-beta T cells present about two months after transplant were reported to originate from several hundred expanded graft clones. T-cell counts and diversity at one year post-transplant came mainly from newly produced T cells.

The origin of this receptor is a boy aged 2-9 years with acute lymphoblastic leukemia, due to receive a stem cell transplant. Specimen: PBMCs, collected before TCRalphabeta/CD19-depleted stem cell transplant. The chain joins TRBV11-2 to TRBJ2-6, with 7 bases matching TRBD2. The DNA of the CDR3 is TGTGCCAGCAGCTTAGGCGGGAGAAGAGGAGCTGGGGCCAACGTCCTGACTTTC. Protein product: CASSLGGRRGAGANVLTF.